This is a list of T cell receptor beta chains from one sample in a study of blood T cell repertoires in COVID-19. Only in-frame clones appear in the TCRdb table, and some are missing; sequencing was by immunoSEQ multiplex PCR. This sample has over 250,000 clones, with roughly 86% found just once. Sequenced input: PBMCs or T cells enriched from blood (not recorded which). The receptors come from a woman younger than 30 who had recovered from COVID-19. The CDR3 runs from the conserved cysteine through the conserved F or W. D genes are given only for firm matches. Some rows mark clone size as missing; the rest say once, few, many or name a class of expanded clone.

d_call	v_call	clone_size	j_call	cdr3_nt	cdr3_aa
TRBD1	TRBV28	.	TRBJ2-2	TGTGCCAGCAGTCCGACGACAGGGGCGGACGGGGAGCTGTTTTTT	CASSPTTGADGELFF
TRBD2	TRBV27	.	TRBJ2-3	TGTGCCAGCAGTCCGTTAGACGCAGCGGGGACAGATACGCAGTATTTT	CASSPLDAAGTDTQYF
TRBD1	TRBV7-9	.	TRBJ1-2	TGTGCCAGCAGCTCGGGACAGGGGGTACTAGCTAACTATGGCTACACCTTC	CASSSGQGVLANYGYTF
TRBD2	TRBV28	.	TRBJ2-1	TGTGCCAGCAGTTTAGGTCTAGCGGGAGTCTACAATGAGCAGTTCTTC	CASSLGLAGVYNEQFF
.	TRBV28	.	TRBJ1-2	.	CASSILDRAYGYTF
.	TRBV2	few	TRBJ1-5	TGTGCCAGCACCAGCAGGCCCTCGAATCAGCCCCAGCATTTT	CASTSRPSNQPQHF
TRBD1	TRBV5-4	.	TRBJ1-1	TGTGCCAGCAGCTTTGGGACAGGGGGCGTGATTGAAGCTTTCTTT	CASSFGTGGVIEAFF
TRBD1	TRBV4-1	.	TRBJ1-4	TGCGCCAGCAGCCAGTACAGGGGAGAAAAACTGTTTTTT	CASSQYRGEKLFF
.	TRBV15	few	TRBJ2-7	TGTGCCACCCCATCAACCGGGACAAGGGAGCAGTACTTC	CATPSTGTREQYF
TRBD2	TRBV9	.	TRBJ2-3	TGTGCCAGCAGCTTGAGACTAGCGGGAAGCACAGATACGCAGTATTTT	CASSLRLAGSTDTQYF
TRBD2	TRBV28	.	TRBJ2-1	TGTGCCAGCAGTCCCTCCCGGTGGGCGGGGGTGTACAATGAGCAGTTCTTC	CASSPSRWAGVYNEQFF
TRBD1	TRBV2	.	TRBJ2-7	TGTGCCAGCTCCGGGACAGGGGTTTATGAGCAGTACTTC	CASSGTGVYEQYF
.	TRBV6-2/TRBV6-3	.	TRBJ1-1	TGTGCCAGCAGTTACACCACGGGGGGAGGCCTGAACACTGAAGCTTTCTTT	CASSYTTGGGLNTEAFF
TRBD1	TRBV19	.	TRBJ1-2	TGTGCCAGTAGTCCCCAGACAGGGGACTATGGCTACACCTTC	CASSPQTGDYGYTF
.	TRBV11-2	.	TRBJ2-5	TGTGCCAGCAGCTTAAAGAGACAGCGGGACCAAGAGACCCAGTACTTC	CASSLKRQRDQETQYF
TRBD2	TRBV4-1	.	TRBJ2-3	TGCGCCAGCAGCCCTTCCCGGACTAGCGGGGGGGCGGTGAGCACAGATACGCAGTATTTT	CASSPSRTSGGAVSTDTQYF
TRBD2	TRBV5-6	.	TRBJ2-1	TGTGCCAGCAGCTCTAGCGGGGGGGCCAATGAGCAGTTCTTC	CASSSSGGANEQFF
.	TRBV11-2	few	TRBJ2-1	TGTGCCAGCAGCTTAGATCCAGGGTCATATGAGCAGTTCTTC	CASSLDPGSYEQFF
TRBD1	TRBV10-3	.	TRBJ1-5	TGTGCCATCAGTGAGTCGATACCCGGGACAGGGGTTTTTAATCAGCCCCAGCATTTT	CAISESIPGTGVFNQPQHF
TRBD1	TRBV11-2	.	TRBJ2-1	TGTGCCAGCAGCCCTTTCGGAGGGACAGGGCCCTACAATGAGCAGTTCTTC	CASSPFGGTGPYNEQFF
TRBD1	TRBV6-5	.	TRBJ2-3	TGTGCCAGCGGTCACAGGGGAACAGATACGCAGTATTTT	CASGHRGTDTQYF
.	TRBV12-3/TRBV12-4	.	TRBJ2-7	TGTGCCAGCAGCACGTCGGGTTACGAGCAGTACTTC	CASSTSGYEQYF
.	TRBV7-8	.	TRBJ2-5	TGTGCCAGCAGCCCTGCTGGAGGGAGGACCCGAGAGACCCAGTACTTC	CASSPAGGRTRETQYF
.	TRBV18	.	TRBJ1-3	TGTGCCAGCTCACCAACACAGGGCACCTTTGCTGGAAACACCATATATTTT	CASSPTQGTFAGNTIYF
.	TRBV19	few	TRBJ1-1	TGTGCCAGTAGTCCCGATGAATGGTCGGTCACTGAAGCTTTCTTT	CASSPDEWSVTEAFF
TRBD2	TRBV5-1	.	TRBJ2-5	TGCGCCAGCAGCGTTGGGACTAGCGGGGGGGAAGAGACCCAGTACTTC	CASSVGTSGGEETQYF
.	TRBV5-1	.	TRBJ1-5	TGCGCCAGCAGCTTGGAAGGGGTTGGTCAGCCCCAGCATTTT	CASSLEGVGQPQHF
TRBD2	TRBV28	.	TRBJ2-5	TGTGCCACCGGGGAGACTAGCGGGGGTATCGAGACCCAGTACTTC	CATGETSGGIETQYF
.	TRBV6-5	few	TRBJ1-2	TGTGCCAGCACCCCAGGGAAGAACTATGGCTACACCTTC	CASTPGKNYGYTF
.	TRBV7-9	.	TRBJ1-1	TGTGCCAGCAGCTTTGACATTAACACTGAAGCTTTCTTT	CASSFDINTEAFF
.	TRBV7-2	once	TRBJ2-1	TGTGCCAGCAGCTTAGGGACAACCTACAATGAGCAGTTCTTC	CASSLGTTYNEQFF
TRBD1	TRBV19	.	TRBJ1-6	TGTGCCAGTAGTAGGACAGGGGGCTCCTATAATTCACCCCTCCACTTT	CASSRTGGSYNSPLHF
.	TRBV21-1	.	TRBJ1-5	TGTGCCAGCCGGGATCGAAGCAGGGAGGATCAGCCCCAGCATTTT	CASRDRSREDQPQHF
TRBD2	TRBV2	few	TRBJ2-3	TGTGCCAGCAGGCGACTAGCGGATACAGATACGCAGTATTTT	CASRRLADTDTQYF
.	TRBV19	once	TRBJ2-1	TGTGCCAGTAGTATAACTGGGGGGAAGGGTGAGCAGTTCTTC	CASSITGGKGEQFF
TRBD1	TRBV10-3	.	TRBJ1-1	TGTGCCATCAGTGAGGGACAGGGGGATGAAGCTTTCTTT	CAISEGQGDEAFF
.	TRBV7-9	.	TRBJ1-4	TGTGCCAGCAGCTCCCTGTATGAAAAACTGTTTTTT	CASSSLYEKLFF
TRBD2	TRBV7-2	.	TRBJ2-1	TGTGCCAGCACCGATAGCGGGGGGGCGCATGAGCAGTTCTTC	CASTDSGGAHEQFF
TRBD1	TRBV18	.	TRBJ2-7	TGTGCCAGCTCACCTGGACAGGGAGAGCAGTACTTC	CASSPGQGEQYF
TRBD1	TRBV9	many	TRBJ1-1	TGTGCCAGCAGCGCTCCGACAGGGACAAACACTGAAGCTTTCTTT	CASSAPTGTNTEAFF
.	TRBV7-2	.	TRBJ1-5	TGTGCCAGCAGCTTTAACAATCAGCCCCAGCATTTT	CASSFNNQPQHF